The clone carrying this T cell receptor beta chain showed up many times. Its cognate antigen is unknown. A single record per CDR3 protein comes from TCRdb applying MiXCR to the multiplex PCR reads. The table includes some 130,000 distinct CDR3 sequences, around 22% detected once. This specimen belongs to a study of breast tumors, draining lymph nodes, adjacent tissues. Study-wide findings and caveats: Compared with basal-like, luminal-like tumors shared significantly more repertoire with nontumor tissue.

Breast cancer patients provided tissue from their axillary draining lymph nodes. Germline values: CDR1 ENHRY, CDR2 SYGVKD. The CDR3 is made up of 15 amino acids. The V gene lost 2 bases and the J gene lost 3 bases, with 14 bases spanning the gap. This sequence originates from a female donor with breast cancer. Some clones in this sample may be carry-over from other donors' samples. The source material was axillary lymph node tissue. The chain combines TRBV10-3 with TRBJ2-7; TRBD1 might be the D (5 bases). The CDR3 loop is CAISERPKGNYEQYF. Written as DNA, the CDR3 is TGTGCCATCAGTGAGCGACCGAAGGGGAACTACGAGCAGTACTTC.